One sample yielded the 8 T cell receptor beta chains listed below, sequenced in a study of cytomegalovirus exposure and HLA in healthy donors (dated by TCRdb to the late 2010s). To prepare the library, the immunoSEQ multiplex PCR assay was applied. The multiplex PCR relied on a mix of 60 forward primers for TCR Vbeta segments and 13 reverse primers for TCR Jbeta segments. TCRdb retrieved this table from immuneACCESS and kept in-frame rearrangements only. Not all clones are present; in checked studies, unresolved V genes account for under half, and no reason is known for the remainder. The table for this sample lists approximately 120,000 clones; around 72% of them were counted only once. The ten largest clones represent 3% to 4.5% of the sample. The sequenced sample consisted of PBMCs. These TCRs come from a young man in good health and CMV-seronegative.

This rearrangement joins TRBV27 to TRBJ1-5; no firm D call. Germline V gene lookup returns CDR1 MNHEY and CDR2 SMNVEV (reference sequence). V lost 5 bases, J lost 6 bases, and 17 bases lay in between. The CDR3 covers 15 residues. The CDR3 DNA sequence: TGTGCCAGCAGTCCCCCGGGGTTCTTCGGTCAGCCCCAGCATTTT. Translation gives CASSPPGFFGQPQHF.

The chain couples TRBV18 to TRBJ1-6; D remains unclear. Looked up from germline, CDR1 is KGHSH and CDR2 is LQKENI. Trimming left V 4 bases short and J 3 bases short, with 7 bases between. The CDR3 is 14 amino acids. This chain's CDR3 is CASSLGDYNSPLHF. The CDR3 DNA follows: TGTGCCAGCTCACTCGGTGACTATAATTCACCCCTCCACTTT.

This clone appeared a single time. The gene calls are TRBV5-6 and TRBJ2-5; TRBD2 matches 13 bases. The CDR3 is 14 residues long. V shed 5 bases, J shed 5 bases, and the junction held 3 bases outside the gene matches. Per germline, CDR1 SGHDT and CDR2 YYEEEE. CDR3 protein: CASSQLAGGETQYF. Written as DNA, the CDR3 is TGTGCCAGCAGTCAACTAGCGGGGGGGGAGACCCAGTACTTC.

The rearrangement links TRBV30 to TRBJ2-7; D remains unclear. V was pared by 3 bases and J by 2 bases, with 5 bases between. Germline assignment: CDR1 GTSNPN and CDR2 SVGIG (reference sequence). The length of the CDR3 is 11 residues. CDR3 sequence: CAWSGAYEQYF. The CDR3 nucleotides read TGTGCCTGGAGCGGTGCCTACGAGCAGTACTTC.

This clone was counted only a few times. The J gene is TRBJ2-1, the V gene TRBV27; D possibly corresponds to TRBD2 (6 bases). V gave up 6 bases and J gave up 0 bases, with 12 bases separating them. From germline, CDR1 is MNHEY and CDR2 SMNVEV (reference sequence). This CDR3 comprises 15 residues. CDR3 bases: TGTGCCAGCAGGGGGGGACCAATCTCCTACAATGAGCAGTTCTTC. Protein: CASRGGPISYNEQFF.

This clone was observed a few times. Other DNA sequences in this sample translate to the same CDR3. The chain recombines TRBV6-5 with TRBJ2-7, with TRBD1 as a possible D gene (6 bases). There are 15 residues in the CDR3. V lost 0 bases and J lost 2, with 11 bases in between. Germline V gene lookup returns CDR1 MNHEY and CDR2 SVGAGI. The CDR3 bases are TGTGCCAGCAGTTACTCCAGGGGATTTCCCTACGAGCAGTACTTC. This codes for CASSYSRGFPYEQYF.

The chain joins TRBV9 to TRBJ2-7, with TRBD2 matching 10 bases. After removal of 4 bases from V and 9 bases from J, the junction contained 10 bases not matched to a gene. In germline, CDR1 is SGDLS, CDR2 YYNGEE. This CDR3 comprises 14 residues. CDR3 in amino acids: CASSLNSGGVGQYF. The CDR3 coding sequence is TGTGCCAGCAGCCTTAACAGCGGGGGGGTGGGGCAGTACTTC.

The V call is TRBV28, the J call TRBJ1-2, with 9 bases fitting TRBD1. There are 12 residues in the CDR3. V dropped 7 bases and J dropped 6; count of bases not matched to a gene: 3. Germline-derived CDR1 and CDR2 are MDHEN and SYDVKM. The CDR3 loop is CASTWDRDGYTF. For the CDR3, the DNA is TGTGCCAGCACTTGGGACAGGGATGGCTACACCTTC.